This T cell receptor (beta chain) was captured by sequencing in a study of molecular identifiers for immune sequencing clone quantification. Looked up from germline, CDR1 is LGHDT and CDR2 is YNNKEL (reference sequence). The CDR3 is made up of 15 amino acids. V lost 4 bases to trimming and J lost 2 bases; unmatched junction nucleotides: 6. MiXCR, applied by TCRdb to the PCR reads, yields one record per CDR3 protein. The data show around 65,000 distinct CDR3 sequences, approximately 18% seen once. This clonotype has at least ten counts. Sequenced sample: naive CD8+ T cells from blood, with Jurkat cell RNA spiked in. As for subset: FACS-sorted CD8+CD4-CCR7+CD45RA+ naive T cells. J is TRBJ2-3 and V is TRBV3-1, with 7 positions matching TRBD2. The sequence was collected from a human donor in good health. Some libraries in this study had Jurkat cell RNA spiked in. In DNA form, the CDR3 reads TGTGCCAGCAGCCGGTTAGCGGGTTTCACAGATACGCAGTATTTT. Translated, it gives CASSRLAGFTDTQYF.